The 20 T cell receptor beta chains presented below share a single source sample, sequenced in a study of cytomegalovirus exposure and HLA in healthy donors. Use of 60 Vbeta and 13 Jbeta primers characterized the PCR. The method was immunoSEQ multiplex PCR; TCRdb's version includes in-frame clones alone and lacks a portion of them. The sample records approximately 200,000 clones, approximately 81% being singletons. The sequencing input was PBMCs. The receptors stem from a human donor in good health.

The V call is TRBV4-1, the J call TRBJ2-5, with 7 bases fitting TRBD1. V lost 1 base and J lost 7; bases outside the gene matches: 21. CDR1 MGHRA and CDR2 YSYEKL come from the germline V gene. The CDR3 is 19 residues long. CDR3 sequence: CASSQATSATYRGLGTQYF. The DNA for the CDR3 is TGCGCCAGCAGCCAAGCAACTTCGGCGACCTACAGGGGTCTAGGGACCCAGTACTTC.

The V and J genes are TRBV29-1 and TRBJ2-4, with 9 bases lining up with TRBD1. The CDR3 is made up of 13 amino acids. CDR1 SQVTM and CDR2 ANQGSEA come from the germline V gene. Unmatched junction bases numbered 9, after V lost 6 bases and J lost 9 bases. The CDR3 DNA sequence: TGCAGCGTACAGGGGGCGCGAATCGGCATTCAGTACTTC. Amino acids: CSVQGARIGIQYF. Complete variable domain (other parts from reference TRBV29-1 and TRBJ2-4): SAVISQKPSRDICQRGTSLTIQCQVDSQVTMMFWYRQQPGQSLTLIATANQGSEATYESGFVIDKFPISRPNLTFSTLTVSNMSPEDSSIYLCSVQGARIGIQYFGAGTRLSVL.

The chain uses TRBV6-5 and TRBJ2-7; D possibly corresponds to TRBD2 (7 bases). The CDR3 is 16 amino acids. Germline V gene sequence: CDR1 MNHEY, CDR2 SVGAGI. Between the trimmed V and J ends, which lost 0 bases and 2 bases, there was a span of 14 bases. The CDR3 sequence: CASSYSGAGAPYEQYF. The CDR3, as DNA: TGTGCCAGCAGTTACTCGGGGGCGGGAGCCCCCTACGAGCAGTACTTC.

V is TRBV27 and J is TRBJ2-3, with D perhaps TRBD1 (5 bases). CDR1 MNHEY and CDR2 SMNVEV come from the germline V gene (reference sequence). Trimming cost V 6 bases and J 3 bases, with 13 bases left between them. CDR3 length: 14 residues. The CDR3 nucleotides read TGTGCCAGCAGACTTATTAGGGGAACAGATACGCAGTATTTT. It is translated as CASRLIRGTDTQYF.

The chain links TRBV15 to TRBJ2-5; 9 bases are shared with TRBD2. Unmatched junction bases numbered 6, after V lost 5 bases and J lost 5 bases. Germline V CDR1 and CDR2: LNHNV, YYDKDF (reference sequence). The CDR3 is 14 residues long. The DNA for the CDR3 is TGTGCCACCAGCTTGGGACTAGCTGGCGAGACCCAGTACTTC. The encoded protein is CATSLGLAGETQYF.

This rearrangement joins TRBV7-9 to TRBJ2-1; 9 bases map to TRBD1. V gave up 4 bases and J gave up 3 bases; unmatched junction bases: 4. The V gene's germline CDR1 is SEHNR and CDR2 FQNEAQ (reference sequence). This CDR3 is built from 15 residues. DNA of the CDR3: TGTGCCAGCAGCTGGGACAGGGTGGTCTACAATGAGCAGTTCTTC. Translating it yields CASSWDRVVYNEQFF. The full variable domain, its missing parts supplied by reference TRBV7-9 and TRBJ2-1, is DTGVSQNPRHKITKRGQNVTFRCDPISEHNRLYWYRQTLGQGPEFLTYFQNEAQLEKSRLLSDRFSAERPKGSFSTLEIQRTEQGDSAMYLCASSWDRVVYNEQFFGPGTRLTVL.

This clone was picked up one time. The chain links TRBV18 to TRBJ2-2, with D possibly matching TRBD1 (5 bases). Per germline, CDR1 KGHSH and CDR2 LQKENI. V dropped 6 bases and J dropped 7 bases, with 12 bases sitting between them. The CDR3 runs 13 residues. The CDR3 DNA follows: TGTGCCAGCTCCCCAGCCAGGGACGGGGAGCTGTTTTTT. Amino acids: CASSPARDGELFF.

A note on this clone: Germline is not matched at one junction end, which may reflect a read error. The rearrangement joins TRBV2 to TRBJ2-7; 11 positions agree with TRBD1. This CDR3 is built from 12 residues. Germline CDR1 SNHLY, CDR2 FYNNEI. The CDR3 bases are TGTGCCAGCAGTGTTGGGACAGGGGGGCAGTGGTTC. It specifies CASSVGTGGQWF.

The V and J genes are TRBV13 and TRBJ1-5; D is unclear. V gave up 11 bases and J gave up 3 bases, with 23 bases separating them. The germline V gene encodes CDR1 PRHDT and CDR2 FYEKMQ (reference sequence). The CDR3 spans 16 residues. The CDR3 reads CAPTRPLCGHNQPQHF. CDR3 sequence (DNA): TGTGCCCCTACCCGACCCCTCTGTGGGCACAATCAGCCCCAGCATTTT.

The chain carries TRBV11-3 and TRBJ2-5, with 7 bases matching TRBD1. CDR1 and CDR2 from the germline V gene are SGHNT and YENEEA. V was clipped by 4 bases and J by 2 bases; unmatched bases: 4. The CDR3 runs 14 residues. CDR3 bases: TGTGCCAGCAGCTCCTGGGGACAGCAAGAGACCCAGTACTTC. Translated, it gives CASSSWGQQETQYF.

The V call is TRBV27, the J call TRBJ2-1; 8 bases match TRBD1. Germline V gives CDR1 MNHEY, CDR2 SMNVEV (reference sequence). The CDR3 extends over 15 amino acids. Trimming at V came to 3 bases and at J to 6 bases, leaving 7 bases not matched to a gene. The CDR3 sequence: CASSLSGTGPNEQFF. The DNA for the CDR3 is TGTGCCAGCAGTTTGTCCGGGACAGGACCCAATGAGCAGTTCTTC.

With respect to this clone: One end of the junction does not line up with germline, which may come from a read error. The J gene is TRBJ2-7, the V gene TRBV7-9, with TRBD1 matching over 11 bases. CDR3 size: 17 residues. In germline, CDR1 is SEHNR, CDR2 FQNEAQ (reference sequence). DNA for the CDR3: TGTTCCAGCAGCTTAGGGACAGGGGGGAGCAGTGGCGACGAGCAGTACTTC. This gives the protein CSSSLGTGGSSGDEQYF.

The chain couples TRBV23-1 to TRBJ2-7; D might be TRBD1 (5 bases). TRBV23-1 has ORF status, its function being uncertain. V lost 1 base and J 3 bases, leaving 19 bases between the germline ends. This CDR3 is built from 17 residues. The CDR3: CASSQLSSRGFFYEQYF. Here the CDR3 DNA reads TGCGCCAGCAGTCAATTAAGTTCTAGGGGTTTTTTCTACGAGCAGTACTTC.

The gene calls are TRBV27 and TRBJ2-5, with TRBD2 identical over 7 bases. Unmatched junction bases numbered 15, after V lost 5 bases and J lost 6 bases. The CDR3 loop spans 16 amino acids. Germline CDR1 is MNHEY and CDR2 is SMNVEV (reference sequence). CDR3 sequence (DNA): TGTGCCAGCAGTCCCTCCTGGACTAGTGGGAGACAGACCCAGTACTTC. The encoded protein is CASSPSWTSGRQTQYF.

This clone was recorded a few times. In the same sample, other DNA sequences code for this CDR3. CDR3 sequence: CASSTGNTEAFF. CDR3 coding DNA: TGTGCCAGCTCCACAGGGAACACTGAAGCTTTCTTT. V gene TRBV6-1 combines with J gene TRBJ1-1; D might be TRBD1 (5 bases). The V gene lost 8 bases and the J gene lost 1 base, with 8 bases spanning the gap. The CDR3 is 12 amino acids. Germline V CDR1 and CDR2: MNHNS, SASEGT.

This chain links TRBV28 with TRBJ1-2; D uncertain. This CDR3 comprises 14 residues. Germline CDR1 reads MDHEN; CDR2 reads SYDVKM. V was pared by 7 bases and J by 2 bases, with 14 bases between. CDR3 residues: CASTGGSPNYGYTF. The CDR3, as DNA: TGTGCCAGCACCGGCGGCAGCCCAAACTATGGCTACACCTTC.

The rearrangement uses TRBV5-1 and TRBJ2-3, with D maybe TRBD2 (6 bases). This CDR3 is 15 amino acids long. Germline CDR1 and CDR2: SGHRS and YFSETQ. With 6 bases removed from V and 0 bases from J, the gap between germline ends came to 14 bases. The DNA of the CDR3 is TGCGCCAGCACGGGAGAGGGGTACAGCACAGATACGCAGTATTTT. This encodes CASTGEGYSTDTQYF.

The CDR3 spells CASSELGLSYEQYF. In DNA form, the CDR3 reads TGTGCCAGCAGTGAACTTGGACTCTCCTACGAGCAGTACTTC. The chain links TRBV6-1 to TRBJ2-7; D is possibly TRBD2 (5 bases). Trimming removed 2 bases from V and 0 bases from J, with 8 bases in between. The germline V gene has CDR1 MNHNS and CDR2 SASEGT. The CDR3 is made up of 14 amino acids.

The chain joins TRBV27 to TRBJ1-1; D not certain. Trimming took off 9 bases at V and 4 bases at J, with 12 bases between the two ends. There are 12 residues in the CDR3. Looked up from germline, CDR1 is MNHEY and CDR2 is SMNVEV (reference sequence). The CDR3 region has the DNA TGTGCCAGTCCGCCCCCGGGCACTGAAGCTTTCTTT. The encoded protein is CASPPPGTEAFF.

The V and J genes are TRBV15 and TRBJ1-2; no clear D. CDR3 size: 13 residues. Trimming cost V 1 base and J 6 bases, with 9 bases left between them. The V gene's germline CDR1 is LNHNV and CDR2 YYDKDF (reference sequence). The CDR3 DNA reads TGTGCCACCAGCAGAGCCCAGTACAATGGCTACACCTTC. It specifies CATSRAQYNGYTF.